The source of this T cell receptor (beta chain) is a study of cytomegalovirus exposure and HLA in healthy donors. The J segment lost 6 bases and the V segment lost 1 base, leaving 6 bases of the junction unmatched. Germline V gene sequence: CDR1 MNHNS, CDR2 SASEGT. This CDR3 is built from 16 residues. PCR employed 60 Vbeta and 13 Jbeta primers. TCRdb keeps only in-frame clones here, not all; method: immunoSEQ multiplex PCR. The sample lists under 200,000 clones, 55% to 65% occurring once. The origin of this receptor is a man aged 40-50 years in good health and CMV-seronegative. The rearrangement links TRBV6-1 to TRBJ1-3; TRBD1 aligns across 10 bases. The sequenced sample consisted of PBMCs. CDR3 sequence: CASSEVAGTGENTIYF. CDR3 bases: TGTGCCAGCAGTGAAGTAGCCGGGACAGGGGAAAACACCATATATTTT.